The 9 T cell receptor beta chains below all came from one sample that was sequenced in a study of blood T cell repertoires in COVID-19. Generated by immunoSEQ multiplex PCR, the TCRdb table keeps only in-frame clones and is missing some. Found here are 110,000 to 150,000 clones, 80% to 90% of them singletons; the top ten hold about 1.6%. Sequencing was carried out using peripheral blood. The receptors here all came from a woman aged 60-75 years with acute or convalescent COVID-19.

The chain joins TRBV7-8 to TRBJ1-3, with D unresolved. CDR3 size: 18 residues. Between the trimmed V and J ends, which lost 1 base and 4 bases, there was a span of 20 bases. Per the germline V gene, CDR1 is SGHVS and CDR2 is FQNEAQ. The CDR3 bases are TGTGCCAGCAGCTTAGAGGGCGCTGGGGTTCGAGGGGGAAACACCATATATTTT. It encodes CASSLEGAGVRGGNTIYF.

The gene calls are TRBV7-9 and TRBJ1-3; D perhaps matches TRBD1 (5 bases). Germline CDR1 SEHNR, CDR2 FQNEAQ (reference sequence). CDR3 size: 17 residues. Trimming shortened V by 5 bases and J by 2 bases, and 19 bases separated the two germline ends. The DNA of the CDR3 is TGTGCCAGCAGCCCTCCCCTTGGGGCGTTTACTGGAAACACCATATATTTT. This sequence encodes CASSPPLGAFTGNTIYF.

The chain is built from TRBV5-1 and TRBJ2-1; possible D gene TRBD2, 6 bases. The germline V gene has CDR1 SGHRS and CDR2 YFSETQ. The CDR3 runs to 13 residues. V was clipped by 3 bases and J by 11 bases, with 15 bases between them. As DNA, the CDR3 is TGCGCCAGCAGCTCGGGGGATACAGCTAAGCAGTTCTTC. Protein: CASSSGDTAKQFF.

To note about this clone: Additional DNA sequences in this sample encode the identical CDR3. This rearrangement joins TRBV4-3 to TRBJ2-1; TRBD2 aligns across 8 bases. Germline-derived CDR1 and CDR2 are LGHNA and YSLEER. The CDR3 is 15 amino acids. Trimming cost V 0 bases and J 3 bases; bases outside gene matches: 1. This CDR3 is CASSQERGVYNEQFF. The CDR3 bases are TGCGCCAGCAGCCAAGAGCGGGGGGTCTACAATGAGCAGTTCTTC.

The V and J genes are TRBV29-1 and TRBJ1-4; D not resolved. V was pared by 4 bases and J by 5 bases, with 5 bases between. The CDR3 is made up of 11 amino acids. Germline V gives CDR1 SQVTM, CDR2 ANQGSEA. CDR3 sequence (DNA): TGCAGCGTTGCCCGGAATGAAAAACTGTTTTTT. Amino acids: CSVARNEKLFF.

CDR3 in DNA: TGTGCCAGCAGCCTCTCGAGACAACATGGCTACACCTTC. It yields the protein CASSLSRQHGYTF. The chain has TRBV11-2 and TRBJ1-2; D unresolved. The germline V and J ends were trimmed by 5 bases and 6 bases, with 13 bases remaining between them. CDR3 length: 13 amino acids. CDR1 is SGHAT, CDR2 FQNNGV, per germline.

The chain's CDR3 is CASSGQPLQTQYF. CDR3 bases: TGTGCCAGTAGCGGACAGCCCTTACAGACCCAGTACTTC. The chain joins TRBV19 to TRBJ2-5; D is possibly TRBD1 (6 bases). The germline V and J ends were trimmed by 6 bases and 6 bases, with 14 bases remaining between them. Germline V lookup: CDR1 LNHDA, CDR2 SQIVND (reference sequence). The CDR3 has 13 residues.

The chain employs TRBV20-1 and TRBJ1-1; 7 positions agree with TRBD1. Per the germline V gene, CDR1 is DFQATT and CDR2 is SNEGSKA (reference sequence). CDR3 size: 16 residues. Trimming removed 3 bases from V and 7 bases from J; junction bases left unmatched: 17. CDR3 in DNA: TGCAGTGCTAGTCGGATGAATAGGGGGCAAAAGGTTGAAGCTTTCTTT. It specifies CSASRMNRGQKVEAFF.

This rearrangement joins TRBV30 to TRBJ1-5, with TRBD1 identical over 7 bases. The germline V gene has CDR1 GTSNPN and CDR2 SVGIG (reference sequence). V lost 5 bases, J lost 4 bases, and 5 bases stayed unmatched. The CDR3 contains 13 residues. The CDR3 here is CAWGAGGNQPQHF. CDR3 in DNA: TGTGCCTGGGGGGCAGGGGGGAATCAGCCCCAGCATTTT.